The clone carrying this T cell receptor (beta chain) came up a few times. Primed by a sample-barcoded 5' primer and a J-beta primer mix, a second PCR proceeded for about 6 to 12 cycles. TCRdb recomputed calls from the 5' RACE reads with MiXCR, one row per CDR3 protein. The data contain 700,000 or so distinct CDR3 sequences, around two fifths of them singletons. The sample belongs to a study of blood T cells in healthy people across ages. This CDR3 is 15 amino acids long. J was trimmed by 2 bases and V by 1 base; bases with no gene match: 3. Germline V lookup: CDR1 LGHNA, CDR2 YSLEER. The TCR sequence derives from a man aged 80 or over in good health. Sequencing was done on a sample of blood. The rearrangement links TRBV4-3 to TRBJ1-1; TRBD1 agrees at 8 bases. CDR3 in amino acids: CASSQGTGINTEAFF. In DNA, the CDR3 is TGCGCCAGCAGCCAAGGGACAGGGATAAACACTGAAGCTTTCTTT.